The sample holds many counts of the clone carrying this TCR beta chain. The entry originates in a study of CD8+CD57+ T cells in acquired aplastic anemia. V gave up 2 bases and J gave up 2 bases, with 7 bases separating them. The CDR3 spans 14 residues. CDR3 and TCR beta VDJ profiling relied on a genomic DNA template. TCRdb re-called the reads with MiXCR, one entry per CDR3 protein. In the table there are approximately 200,000 distinct CDR3 sequences, 54% of which are singletons. V gene TRBV12-3 or TRBV12-4 combines with J gene TRBJ1-5; D call uncertain. This sequence originates from a human donor in good health, serving as a control. Sequencing was performed on sorted CD4+, CD8+, or CD8+CD57+ T cells (not recorded which) from PBMCs. The CDR3 DNA reads as TGTGCCAGCAGTTTAAGTCCTGGCAATCAGCCCCAGCATTTT. Its protein product is CASSLSPGNQPQHF.